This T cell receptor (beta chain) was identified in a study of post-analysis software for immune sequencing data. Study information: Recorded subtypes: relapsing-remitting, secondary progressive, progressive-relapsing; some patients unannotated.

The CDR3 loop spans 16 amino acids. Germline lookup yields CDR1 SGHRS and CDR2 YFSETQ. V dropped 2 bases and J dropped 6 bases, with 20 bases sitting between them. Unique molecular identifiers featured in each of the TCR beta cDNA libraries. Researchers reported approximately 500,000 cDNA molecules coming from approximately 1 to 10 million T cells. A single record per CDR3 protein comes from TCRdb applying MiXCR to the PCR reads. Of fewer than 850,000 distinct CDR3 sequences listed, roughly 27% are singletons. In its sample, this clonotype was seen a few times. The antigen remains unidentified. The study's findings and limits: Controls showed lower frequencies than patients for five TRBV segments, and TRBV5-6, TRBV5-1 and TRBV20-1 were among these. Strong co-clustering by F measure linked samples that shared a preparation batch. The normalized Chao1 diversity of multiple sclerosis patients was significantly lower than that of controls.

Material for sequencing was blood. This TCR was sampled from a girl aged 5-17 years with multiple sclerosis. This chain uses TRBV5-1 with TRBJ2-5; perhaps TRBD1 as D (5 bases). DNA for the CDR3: TGCGCCAGCAGCTTAACCGTGGGGCCGCGGTTGAAGACCCAGTACTTC. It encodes CASSLTVGPRLKTQYF.